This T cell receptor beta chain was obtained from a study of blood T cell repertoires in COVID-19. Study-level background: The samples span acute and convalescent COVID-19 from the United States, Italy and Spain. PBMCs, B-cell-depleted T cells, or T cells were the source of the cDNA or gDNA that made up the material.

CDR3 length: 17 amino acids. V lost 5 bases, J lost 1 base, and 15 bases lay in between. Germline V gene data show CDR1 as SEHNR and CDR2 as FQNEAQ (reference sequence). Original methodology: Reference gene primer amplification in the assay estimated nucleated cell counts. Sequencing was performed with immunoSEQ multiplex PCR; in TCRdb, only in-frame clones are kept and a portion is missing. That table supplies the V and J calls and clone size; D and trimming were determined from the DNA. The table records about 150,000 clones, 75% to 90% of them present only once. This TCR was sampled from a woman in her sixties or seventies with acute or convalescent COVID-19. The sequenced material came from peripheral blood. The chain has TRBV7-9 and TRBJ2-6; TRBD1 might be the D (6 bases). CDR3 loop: CASSRRQGSSGANVLTF. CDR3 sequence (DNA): TGTGCCAGCAGCCGCCGGCAGGGGTCTTCTGGGGCCAACGTCCTGACTTTC.